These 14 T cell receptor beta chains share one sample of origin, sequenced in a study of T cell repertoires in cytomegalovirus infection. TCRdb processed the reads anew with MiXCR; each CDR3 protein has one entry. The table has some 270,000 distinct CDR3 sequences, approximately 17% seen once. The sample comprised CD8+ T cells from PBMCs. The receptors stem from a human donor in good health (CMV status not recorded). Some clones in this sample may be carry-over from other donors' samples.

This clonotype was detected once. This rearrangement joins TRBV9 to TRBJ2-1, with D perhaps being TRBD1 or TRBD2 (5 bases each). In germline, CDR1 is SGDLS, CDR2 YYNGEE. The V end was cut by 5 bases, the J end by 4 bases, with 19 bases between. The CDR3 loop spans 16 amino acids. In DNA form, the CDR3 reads TGTGCCAGCAGTCCGTTCTGGGACCGAGAATACAATGAGCAGTTCTTC. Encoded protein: CASSPFWDREYNEQFF.

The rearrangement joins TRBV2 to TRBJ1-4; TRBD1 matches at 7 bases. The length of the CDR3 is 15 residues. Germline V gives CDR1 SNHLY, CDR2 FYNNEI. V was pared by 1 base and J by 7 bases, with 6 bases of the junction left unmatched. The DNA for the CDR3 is TGTGCCAGCAGTGAAGGACAGGGCCGAGGTGAAAAACTGTTTTTT. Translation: CASSEGQGRGEKLFF.

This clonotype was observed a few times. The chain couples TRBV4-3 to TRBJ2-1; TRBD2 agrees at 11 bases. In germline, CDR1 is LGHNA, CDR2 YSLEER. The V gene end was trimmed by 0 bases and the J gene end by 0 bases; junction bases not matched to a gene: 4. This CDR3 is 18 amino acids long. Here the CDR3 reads CASSQDPSGGSSYNEQFF. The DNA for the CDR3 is TGCGCCAGCAGCCAAGATCCTAGCGGGGGGAGCTCCTACAATGAGCAGTTCTTC.

The CDR3 sequence: CASSLGRGSAENTIYF. The CDR3 DNA sequence: TGCGCCAGCAGCTTGGGAAGAGGAAGTGCTGAAAACACCATATATTTT. The rearrangement uses TRBV5-1 and TRBJ1-3; D gene uncertain. Germline V lookup: CDR1 SGHRS, CDR2 YFSETQ. The V and J ends lost 0 bases and 6 bases respectively, with 16 bases between them. This CDR3 comprises 16 residues. Supplemented by reference TRBV5-1 and TRBJ1-3, the full variable domain reads KAGVTQTPRYLIKTRGQQVTLSCSPISGHRSVSWYQQTPGQGLQFLFEYFSETQRNKGNFPGRFSGRQFSNSRSEMNVSTLELGDSALYLCASSLGRGSAENTIYFGEGSWLTVV.

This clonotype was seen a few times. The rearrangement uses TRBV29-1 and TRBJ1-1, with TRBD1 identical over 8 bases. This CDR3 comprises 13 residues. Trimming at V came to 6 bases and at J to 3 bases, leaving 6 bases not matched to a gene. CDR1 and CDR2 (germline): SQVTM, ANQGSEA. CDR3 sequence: CSVGTGGDTEAFF. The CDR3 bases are TGCAGCGTCGGGACAGGCGGTGACACTGAAGCTTTCTTT.

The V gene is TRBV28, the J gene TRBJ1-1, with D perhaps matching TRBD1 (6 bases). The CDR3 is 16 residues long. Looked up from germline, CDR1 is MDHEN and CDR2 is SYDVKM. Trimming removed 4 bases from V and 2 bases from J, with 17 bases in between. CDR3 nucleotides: TGTGCCAGCAGTTGGGAACCAACCAGGGGAAACACTGAAGCTTTCTTT. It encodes CASSWEPTRGNTEAFF.

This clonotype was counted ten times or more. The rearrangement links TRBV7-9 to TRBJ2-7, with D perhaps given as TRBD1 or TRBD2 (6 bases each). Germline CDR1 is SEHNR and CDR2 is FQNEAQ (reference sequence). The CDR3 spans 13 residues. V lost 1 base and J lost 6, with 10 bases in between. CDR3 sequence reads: CASSLGRGPEQYF. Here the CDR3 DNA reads TGTGCCAGCAGCTTAGGTCGGGGGCCCGAGCAGTACTTC.

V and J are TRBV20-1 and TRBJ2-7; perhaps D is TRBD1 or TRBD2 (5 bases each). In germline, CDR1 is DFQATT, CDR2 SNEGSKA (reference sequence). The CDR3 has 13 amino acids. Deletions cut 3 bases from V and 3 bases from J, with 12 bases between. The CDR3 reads CSARGRSDYEQYF. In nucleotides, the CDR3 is TGCAGTGCTAGGGGACGTTCCGACTACGAGCAGTACTTC.

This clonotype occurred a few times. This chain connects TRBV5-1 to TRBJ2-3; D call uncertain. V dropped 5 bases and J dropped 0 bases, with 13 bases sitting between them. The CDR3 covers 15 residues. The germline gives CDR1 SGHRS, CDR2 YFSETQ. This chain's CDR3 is CASSVVGASTDTQYF. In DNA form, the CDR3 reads TGCGCCAGCAGTGTCGTAGGAGCAAGCACAGATACGCAGTATTTT.

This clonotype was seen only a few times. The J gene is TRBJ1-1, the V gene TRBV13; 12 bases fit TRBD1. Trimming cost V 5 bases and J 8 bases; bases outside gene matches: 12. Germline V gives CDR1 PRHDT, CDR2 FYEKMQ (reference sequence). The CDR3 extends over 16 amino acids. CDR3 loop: CASSPWGTGGHREAFF. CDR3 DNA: TGTGCCAGCAGCCCGTGGGGGACAGGGGGCCATAGAGAAGCTTTCTTT.

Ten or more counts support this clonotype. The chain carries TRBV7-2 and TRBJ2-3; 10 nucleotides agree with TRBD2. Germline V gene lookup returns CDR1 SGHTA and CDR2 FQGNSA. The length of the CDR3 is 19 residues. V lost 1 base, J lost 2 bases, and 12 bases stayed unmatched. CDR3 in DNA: TGTGCCAGCAGCTTAGTCCAATGGTCTAGCGGGGGATCCACAGATACGCAGTATTTT. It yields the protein CASSLVQWSSGGSTDTQYF.

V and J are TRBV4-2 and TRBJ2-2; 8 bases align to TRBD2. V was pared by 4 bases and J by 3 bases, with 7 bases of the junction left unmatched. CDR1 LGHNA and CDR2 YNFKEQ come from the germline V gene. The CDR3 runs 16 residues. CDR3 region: CASSRRGGDDTGELFF. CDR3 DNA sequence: TGTGCCAGCAGCCGACGGGGGGGGGATGACACCGGGGAGCTGTTTTTT.

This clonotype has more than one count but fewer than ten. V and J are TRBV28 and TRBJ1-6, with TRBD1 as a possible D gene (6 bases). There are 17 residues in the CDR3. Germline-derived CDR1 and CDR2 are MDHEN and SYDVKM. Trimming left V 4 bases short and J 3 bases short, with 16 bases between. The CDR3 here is CASSYTDPTGYNSPLHF. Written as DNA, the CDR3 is TGTGCCAGCAGTTATACCGACCCGACAGGCTATAATTCACCCCTCCACTTT.

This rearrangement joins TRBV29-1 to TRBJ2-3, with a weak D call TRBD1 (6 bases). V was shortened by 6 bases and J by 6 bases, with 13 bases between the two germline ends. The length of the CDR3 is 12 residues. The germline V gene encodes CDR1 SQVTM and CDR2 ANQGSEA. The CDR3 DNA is TGCAGCGTCGGACAGATTTATGATACGCAGTATTTT. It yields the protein CSVGQIYDTQYF.